There are many counts of the clone carrying this TCR beta chain. From germline, CDR1 is SGHKS and CDR2 YYEKEE (reference sequence). CDR3 length equals 15 residues. The V end was cut by 5 bases, the J end by 0 bases, with 13 bases between. The data belong to a study of neurological immune-mediated disorders. Via MiXCR, TCRdb re-called the 5' RACE reads, giving one row per CDR3 protein. Seen here are about 55,000 distinct CDR3 sequences, about 4.2% observed once, and the top ten hold roughly 2%. This TCR was recovered from a woman in her 40s with multiple sclerosis. The sample consisted of CD4+ T cells from blood. This chain uses TRBV5-5 with TRBJ2-3; TRBD1 or TRBD2 may be the D gene (6 bases each). The CDR3 sequence: CASRRGGGSTDTQYF. CDR3 nucleotide sequence: TGTGCCAGCAGACGAGGAGGGGGGAGCACAGATACGCAGTATTTT. The entire variable domain, with the rest obtained from reference TRBV5-5 and TRBJ2-3, is as follows: DAGVTQSPTHLIKTRGQQVTLRCSPISGHKSVSWYQQVLGQGPQFIFQYYEKEERGRGNFPDRFSARQFPNYSSELNVNALLLGDSALYLCASRRGGGSTDTQYFGPGTRLTVL.